The rows below give T cell receptor beta chains drawn from one sample of a study of cytomegalovirus exposure and HLA in healthy donors. Produced via immunoSEQ multiplex PCR; TCRdb's table is partial and in-frame only. The profile shows about 200,000 clones, roughly 80% of them singletons. Sequenced sample: PBMCs. Source of these receptors: a woman aged 45-65 years in good health and CMV-seropositive. Both conserved end residues are trimmed from each CDR3.

v_gene	j_gene	CDR3aa
TRBV28	TRBJ2-7	ASKTYSYEQY
TRBV19	TRBJ2-1	ASSIRGTYNEQF
TRBV7-2	TRBJ1-4	ASSLAAEGQRLF
TRBV5-1	TRBJ2-4	ASSLGAAKNSQY
TRBV23-1	TRBJ1-1	ARRQGKAF
TRBV15	TRBJ2-3	ATSRDSGATDTQY
TRBV18	TRBJ2-5	ASSPGRQETQY
TRBV6-6	TRBJ1-1	ASSYGTLGTEAF
TRBV5-1	TRBJ1-1	ASSSGTGDTEAF
TRBV6-5	TRBJ2-7	ASSYSMLAGGYEQY
TRBV5-6	TRBJ2-5	ASSLRTGSQETQY
TRBV7-2	TRBJ2-5	ASSLVGLAGGQETQY
TRBV7-9	TRBJ1-1	ASSLVGGKIDTEAF
TRBV4-2	TRBJ2-3	ASSQDGLAGPSTDTQY
TRBV12-2	TRBJ1-1	ASRLDRQGCTEAF
TRBV27	TRBJ1-2	ASSLDRAYGYT
TRBV5-3	TRBJ2-2	ARSLGTGATGELF
TRBV28	TRBJ1-6	ASLQPRTGNSPLH
TRBV5-1	TRBJ2-6	ASSSTGANVLT
TRBV19	TRBJ1-5	ASRPSPGTTYQPQH
TRBV18	TRBJ2-5	ASSPDQETQY
TRBV9	TRBJ2-1	ASSEGLAGLYNEQF
TRBV10-3	TRBJ1-5	AISAGTGLSNQPQH
TRBV18	TRBJ2-7	ASSPLGRGETYEQY
TRBV5-4	TRBJ1-2	ASSPWDRGNYGYT
TRBV30	TRBJ2-7	AWSLGLASDEQY
TRBV18	TRBJ2-1	ASSPSSGTNYNEQF
TRBV11-2	TRBJ1-2	ASSPGGSIGYGYT
TRBV5-1	TRBJ2-5	ASAEELALEETQY
TRBV6-5	TRBJ2-1	ASSNRVGKQF
TRBV6-5	TRBJ2-4	ASSRSGQSKNIQY
TRBV5-4	TRBJ2-7	ASSQELAGGLTSYEQY
TRBV6-1	TRBJ2-7	ASRRTGQGYEQY
TRBV27	TRBJ2-3	ASSFIAGGLTDTQY
TRBV11-3	TRBJ2-7	ASSWAGTSGEEQY
TRBV19	TRBJ2-7	ASSIGRLYEQY
TRBV5-4	TRBJ1-2	ASSLQGADYGYT
TRBV2	TRBJ2-1	ASSVTGGYNEQF
TRBV25-1	TRBJ1-1	ASGRTGKNTEAF
TRBV27	TRBJ2-7	ASSAPGQGAREQY
TRBV5-1	TRBJ2-7	ASSLVLGQGDEQY
TRBV7-2	TRBJ2-3	ASSQTGTGKDTQY
TRBV6-5	TRBJ2-7	ASSQGAGGMEQY
TRBV7-9	TRBJ2-5	SSSRRQGVGTQY
TRBV15	TRBJ1-5	ATSGTGFSNQPQH
TRBV5-6	TRBJ2-3	ASSLIASGFDTQY
TRBV18	TRBJ1-4	ASSPGDSGRKLF
TRBV7-9	TRBJ2-3	SSSLWGTSGRSDTQY
TRBV11-2	TRBJ2-3	ASSLEGRGRGDTQY
TRBV10-1	TRBJ2-5	ASSGGSGDKETQY